What follows is one T cell receptor (beta chain) and its context. What it binds is not known. This entry belongs to a study of cytomegalovirus exposure and HLA in healthy donors. Study results and caveats: In presence/absence analyses, roughly uniform sequencing depth across donors was assumed. Later analysis revealed greater clonal expansion in HLA-associated TCR beta chains than in equally common others. Information on immune exposure was restricted to one variable (CMV serostatus). Prediction of most subjects' HLA-A and HLA-B alleles by TCR beta sequences was reportedly accurate.

Per the germline V gene, CDR1 is SEHNR and CDR2 is FQNEAQ (reference sequence). CDR3 length equals 14 residues. V lost 2 bases to trimming and J lost 5 bases, with 12 bases between them. The PCR was carried out with 60 Vbeta primers and 13 Jbeta primers. Generated by immunoSEQ multiplex PCR, the TCRdb table keeps only in-frame clones and is missing some. There are some 80,000 clones in the sample; approximately 67% occur only once, and 4.4% lies in the top ten. Material: PBMCs. The J gene is TRBJ2-5, the V gene TRBV7-9; no reliable D call. The sequence came from a male donor in good health and CMV-seropositive. In nucleotides, the CDR3 is TGTGCCAGCAGCTTACCAGCGAACGGCGAGACCCAGTACTTC. Its protein is CASSLPANGETQYF.